The 29 T cell receptor beta chains in this list originate from one sample, sequenced in a study of Ad26.COV2.S vaccination and SARS-CoV-2 variants. The treatment denotes: 15 to 20 received Ad26.COV2.S at low or high dose, single or two shots; about 5 received placebo; per-sample allocation not given. Vaccine and placebo recipients were sampled on day 63 after the first injection. The method was immunoSEQ multiplex PCR; TCRdb's version includes in-frame clones alone and lacks a portion of them. Seen here are some 300,000 clones, about 82% observed once, and the top ten hold 1.9%. The sample in question was peripheral blood, obtained in a trial of Ad26.COV2.S vaccine versus placebo. The receptors derive from a person aged 18-60 years who received the Ad26.COV2.S COVID-19 vaccine or a placebo.

The chain uses TRBV7-6 and TRBJ2-1, with 9 bases aligning to TRBD1. This CDR3 contains 15 residues. The germline CDR1 and CDR2 sequences are SGHVS and FNYEAQ. The V and J ends lost 3 bases and 7 bases, in that order; junction bases with no gene match: 7. The CDR3 DNA follows: TGTGCCAGCAGCTTGGACAGGGGAATTGGGAATGAGCAGTTCTTC. As protein: CASSLDRGIGNEQFF.

There are a few counts of this clone. The gene calls are TRBV10-1 and TRBJ2-2; D unresolved. Deletions cut 2 bases from V and 3 bases from J, with 4 bases between. The CDR3 has 13 amino acids. CDR1 is WNHNN and CDR2 is SYGVQD in the germline V gene (reference sequence). CDR3 bases: TGCGCCAGCAGTGAGGGACACACCGGGGAGCTGTTTTTT. Encoded protein: CASSEGHTGELFF.

The gene calls are TRBV7-2 and TRBJ1-6; no firm D call. Germline loops: CDR1 SGHTA, CDR2 FQGNSA. The CDR3 extends over 15 amino acids. The V and J ends lost 1 base and 9 bases respectively, with 13 bases between them. In nucleotides, the CDR3 is TGTGCCAGCAGCTTAGGGGCCTCGGTGGGTTCACCCCTCCACTTT. Translation gives CASSLGASVGSPLHF.

The genes are TRBV5-1 and TRBJ2-3, with TRBD1 matching 8 bases. The CDR3 has 14 amino acids. Trimming removed 4 bases from V and 0 bases from J; junction bases left unmatched: 1. The germline gives CDR1 SGHRS, CDR2 YFSETQ. CDR3 residues: CASSRTGSTDTQYF. CDR3 nucleotides: TGCGCCAGCAGCAGGACAGGGAGCACAGATACGCAGTATTTT.

The V gene is TRBV6-1, the J gene TRBJ1-5; D is undetermined. In germline, CDR1 is MNHNS, CDR2 SASEGT. The CDR3 runs 15 residues. V gave up 1 base and J gave up 2 bases, with 9 bases separating them. CDR3 bases: TGTGCCAGCAGTGAAGGTGTGGCCCGCAATCAGCCCCAGCATTTT. The encoded protein is CASSEGVARNQPQHF.

V and J are TRBV5-4 and TRBJ2-1; TRBD1 is a possible D gene (6 bases). CDR3 length equals 13 residues. Trimming removed 4 bases at V and 9 bases at J, with 14 bases between. Looked up from germline, CDR1 is SGHNT and CDR2 is YYREEE (reference sequence). The CDR3 DNA is TGTGCCAGCAGCCCATTACAGGGTTTTGAGCAGTTCTTC. Translation: CASSPLQGFEQFF.

This clone appeared a few times. The DNA for the CDR3 is TGTGCCAGCAGCCAATCCCCGGGACAGGGGTTTCTGCAATATTCACCCCTCCACTTT. It yields the protein CASSQSPGQGFLQYSPLHF. The genes are TRBV3-1 (or the pseudogene TRBV3-2) and TRBJ1-6, with 10 positions matching TRBD1. Germline V gives CDR1 LGHDT, CDR2 YNNKEL (reference sequence). With 2 bases clipped from V and 8 bases from J, the junction kept 15 bases outside the gene matches. The CDR3 totals 19 residues.

CDR3 loop: CASSLIRGRTDTQYF. The CDR3 DNA reads TGTGCCAGCAGCTTAATTCGGGGGCGGACAGATACGCAGTATTTT. The chain joins TRBV7-9 to TRBJ2-3; D may match TRBD1 or TRBD2 (6 bases each). Germline V CDR1 and CDR2: SEHNR, FQNEAQ (reference sequence). Trimming cost V 2 bases and J 3 bases, with 12 bases left between them. The CDR3 is made up of 15 amino acids.

The rearrangement joins TRBV20-1 to TRBJ2-6; 8 nucleotides align to TRBD1. Losses at the gene ends were 3 bases for V and 2 bases for J; bases not matched to a gene: 6. The V gene's germline CDR1 is DFQATT and CDR2 SNEGSKA (reference sequence). The CDR3 sequence is 16 residues long. CDR3 loop: CSASAQGGAGANVLTF. The CDR3 DNA sequence: TGCAGTGCTAGTGCACAGGGGGGTGCTGGGGCCAACGTCCTGACTTTC.

The V gene is TRBV6-5, the J gene TRBJ1-2; D not resolved. The CDR3 extends over 13 amino acids. The germline gives CDR1 MNHEY, CDR2 SVGAGI. V was shortened by 7 bases and J by 7 bases, with 16 bases between the two germline ends. In nucleotides, the CDR3 is TGTGCCAGCACCGTGGGTCCCCGAGGTGGCTACACCTTC. It codes for CASTVGPRGGYTF.

The CDR3 loop is CASSQDSRNEQFF. The CDR3 DNA is TGTGCCAGCAGCCAAGATTCAAGAAATGAGCAGTTCTTC. The V call is TRBV3-1 (or the pseudogene TRBV3-2), the J call TRBJ2-1; D gene ambiguous. Germline V CDR1 and CDR2: LGHDT, YNNKEL (reference sequence). The CDR3 runs to 13 residues. The ends were cut back, 0 bases at V and 7 bases at J, with 7 bases in the middle.

V is TRBV5-6 and J is TRBJ1-2, with D possibly matching TRBD1 (6 bases). CDR1 is SGHDT and CDR2 is YYEEEE in the germline V gene. The CDR3 is 16 residues long. V lost 4 bases, J lost 4 bases, and 20 bases lay in between. CDR3 coding DNA: TGTGCCAGCAGCCGCAGGGGCTGGGGGGGCGTCTATGGCTACACCTTC. Protein sequence: CASSRRGWGGVYGYTF.

This clone came up a few times. This chain joins TRBV7-2 and TRBJ2-5; no clear D. The germline V and J ends were trimmed by 5 bases and 1 base, with 14 bases remaining between them. There are 15 residues in the CDR3. Germline V gene data show CDR1 as SGHTA and CDR2 as FQGNSA. CDR3 nucleotide sequence: TGTGCCAGCAGCCGCTATTTTGTCGCCCAAGAGACCCAGTACTTC. It yields the protein CASSRYFVAQETQYF.

The chain combines TRBV4-1 with TRBJ2-3; the D gene is possibly TRBD1 (5 bases). V dropped 2 bases and J dropped 2 bases, with 11 bases sitting between them. Germline assignment: CDR1 MGHRA and CDR2 YSYEKL. The CDR3 is 15 residues long. CDR3 sequence: CASSQPSRVTDTQYF. CDR3 coding DNA: TGCGCCAGCAGCCAACCGAGCAGGGTCACAGATACGCAGTATTTT.

V usage is TRBV7-9 and J usage is TRBJ1-6, with a weak D call TRBD1 (5 bases). Germline CDR1 SEHNR, CDR2 FQNEAQ (reference sequence). The CDR3 extends over 15 amino acids. The V end was cut by 5 bases, the J end by 7 bases, with 15 bases between. The CDR3 sequence is CASSPGAVPNSPLHF. The CDR3 DNA follows: TGTGCCAGCAGCCCTGGGGCAGTTCCGAATTCACCCCTCCACTTT.

The rearrangement uses TRBV5-4 and TRBJ2-5, with no clear D. V was shortened by 0 bases and J by 4 bases, with 10 bases between the two germline ends. Germline assignment: CDR1 SGHNT and CDR2 YYREEE (reference sequence). The CDR3 extends over 14 amino acids. Here the CDR3 reads CASSLALAGETQYF. As DNA, the CDR3 is TGTGCCAGCAGCTTGGCTCTGGCAGGAGAGACCCAGTACTTC.

This chain connects TRBV3-1 (or the pseudogene TRBV3-2) to TRBJ2-7, with a weak D call TRBD1 (5 bases). V was clipped by 0 bases and J by 7 bases, with 16 bases between them. The CDR3 runs to 15 residues. CDR1 is LGHDT, CDR2 YNNKEL, per germline (reference sequence). The CDR3 DNA is TGTGCCAGCAGCCAAGATCGAAAGGGGTCGAGGGAGCAGTACTTC. Amino acid sequence: CASSQDRKGSREQYF.

The V and J genes are TRBV6-4 and TRBJ2-3; D perhaps matches TRBD2 (6 bases). The CDR3 loop spans 15 amino acids. V was shortened by 2 bases and J by 1 base, with 10 bases between the two germline ends. CDR1 is MRHNA, CDR2 SNTAGT, per germline. CDR3 coding DNA: TGTGCCAGCAGTGACGGAGGGTTTGGCACAGATACGCAGTATTTT. Protein sequence: CASSDGGFGTDTQYF.

The rearrangement links TRBV5-1 to TRBJ2-5, with 8 bases matching TRBD1. Germline assignment: CDR1 SGHRS and CDR2 YFSETQ. The CDR3 sequence is 16 residues long. V gave up 4 bases and J gave up 2 bases; unmatched junction bases: 10. The CDR3 here is CASSPDRVGVQETQYF. CDR3 nucleotides: TGCGCCAGCAGCCCGGACAGGGTCGGGGTACAAGAGACCCAGTACTTC.

This clone has only a few counts. The chain couples TRBV2 to TRBJ1-5; D is possibly TRBD1 (6 bases). The V end lost 6 bases, the J end lost 1 base, and 22 bases lay between the germline ends. The length of the CDR3 is 18 residues. Germline V CDR1 and CDR2: SNHLY, FYNNEI. The chain's CDR3 is CASSGLGSGDRSNQPQHF. As DNA, the CDR3 is TGTGCCAGCAGCGGGCTGGGGTCAGGGGACCGGAGCAATCAGCCCCAGCATTTT.

This clone was seen a handful of times. This chain links TRBV6-5 with TRBJ1-1; maybe TRBD1 (5 bases). CDR1 and CDR2 (germline): MNHEY, SVGAGI. CDR3 size: 12 residues. The V gene lost 2 bases and the J gene lost 11 bases, with 12 bases spanning the gap. This CDR3 reads CASSYRGGSAFF. CDR3 bases: TGTGCCAGCAGTTACCGCGGGGGGAGTGCTTTCTTT.

This clone was observed once. V is TRBV6-5 and J is TRBJ1-2; D unclear. The CDR3 runs to 13 residues. CDR1 is MNHEY, CDR2 SVGAGI, per germline. Trimming removed 6 bases at V and 0 bases at J, with 8 bases between. The CDR3 sequence is CASSPGSNYGYTF. CDR3 in DNA: TGTGCCAGCAGCCCCGGATCTAACTATGGCTACACCTTC.

V and J are TRBV18 and TRBJ2-2, with D maybe TRBD2 (6 bases). The CDR3 sequence is 14 residues long. From germline, CDR1 is KGHSH and CDR2 LQKENI. V lost 4 bases and J lost 5, with 11 bases in between. The DNA for the CDR3 is TGTGCCAGCTCACTGGGACTCCTAACCGGGGAGCTGTTTTTT. It encodes CASSLGLLTGELFF.

This rearrangement joins TRBV6-5 to TRBJ2-2; D is uncertain. The CDR3 has 12 amino acids. Per germline, CDR1 MNHEY and CDR2 SVGAGI. V was cut by 7 bases and J by 9 bases, with 12 bases left in between. The CDR3 coding sequence is TGTGCCAGCACCGAGCCATACCGGGAGCTGTTTTTT. This gives the protein CASTEPYRELFF.

As to this clone: The same CDR3 arises from other DNA sequences in this sample as well. This sequence joins TRBV6-5 and TRBJ1-5; no clear D. Trimming took off 6 bases at V and 0 bases at J, with 6 bases between the two ends. Germline CDR1 MNHEY, CDR2 SVGAGI. This CDR3 is 13 amino acids long. CDR3 bases: TGTGCCAGCAGAGTCACTAGCAATCAGCCCCAGCATTTT. This codes for CASRVTSNQPQHF.

As concerns this clone: One junction end does not reproduce the germline sequence, and a read error may be involved. The chain combines TRBV4-2 with TRBJ2-7; TRBD1 aligns across 8 bases. The length of the CDR3 is 17 residues. Germline CDR1 LGHNA, CDR2 YNFKEQ. CDR3 sequence: CASSQDQGRQGAAGMHF. For the CDR3, the DNA is TGTGCCAGCAGCCAAGATCAGGGGCGGCAGGGGGCGGCGGGGATGCACTTC.

The chain joins TRBV5-6 to TRBJ1-4, with TRBD1 as a possible D gene (6 bases). Trimming removed 3 bases at V and 7 bases at J, with 13 bases between. In germline, CDR1 is SGHDT, CDR2 YYEEEE. The CDR3 loop spans 14 amino acids. The CDR3 reads CASSSRGAGEKLFF. The CDR3 nucleotides are TGTGCCAGCAGCTCCCGGGGGGCAGGTGAAAAACTGTTTTTT. Supplemented by reference TRBV5-6 and TRBJ1-4, the full variable domain reads DAGVTQSPTHLIKTRGQQVTLRCSPKSGHDTVSWYQQALGQGPQFIFQYYEEEERQRGNFPDRFSGHQFPNYSSELNVNALLLGDSALYLCASSSRGAGEKLFFGSGTQLSVL.

The chain employs TRBV6-2 or TRBV6-3 and TRBJ1-2, with a tentative D call TRBD1 (5 bases). The germline gives CDR1 MNHEY, CDR2 SVGEGT. V lost 6 bases and J lost 3, with 23 bases in between. The CDR3 runs to 17 residues. CDR3 coding DNA: TGTGCCAGCAGCCGGGCGAGGAGGGGAACGACCGACTATGGCTACACCTTC. Encoded protein: CASSRARRGTTDYGYTF.

The chain couples TRBV15 to TRBJ1-5; possible D gene TRBD1, 5 bases. CDR1 and CDR2 from the germline V gene are LNHNV and YYDKDF (reference sequence). This CDR3 spans 14 amino acids. Trimming stripped 3 bases from V and 5 bases from J, with 11 bases between. The CDR3 DNA follows: TGTGCCACCAGCAGTGAACGGGGGGATCAGCCCCAGCATTTT. This codes for CATSSERGDQPQHF.